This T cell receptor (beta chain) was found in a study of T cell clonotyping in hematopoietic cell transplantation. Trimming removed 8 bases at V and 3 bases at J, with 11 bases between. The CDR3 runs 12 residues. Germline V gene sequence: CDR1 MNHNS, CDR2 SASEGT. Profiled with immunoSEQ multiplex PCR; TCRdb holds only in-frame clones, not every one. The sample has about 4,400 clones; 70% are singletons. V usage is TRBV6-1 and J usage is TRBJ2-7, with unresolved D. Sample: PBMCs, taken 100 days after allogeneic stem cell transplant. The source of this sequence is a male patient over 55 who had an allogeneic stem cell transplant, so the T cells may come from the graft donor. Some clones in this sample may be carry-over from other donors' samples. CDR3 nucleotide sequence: TGTGCCAGCGGATGGTCAGTCTACGAGCAGTACTTC. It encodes CASGWSVYEQYF.